This entry lists 16 T cell receptor beta chains sequenced from one sample in a study of T cell responses to AZD1222 COVID-19 vaccine. Sequencing was performed with immunoSEQ multiplex PCR; in TCRdb, only in-frame clones are kept and a portion is missing. Here the sample spans 100,000 or so clones, around 87% being singletons. The specimen was peripheral blood, collected on day 0 of MenACWY control vaccination. The receptors come from an adult in good health.

This clone was observed a handful of times. The chain carries TRBV30 and TRBJ2-3; no definite D call. This CDR3 is built from 16 residues. Trimming removed 4 bases from V and 0 bases from J, with 17 bases in between. Germline V lookup: CDR1 GTSNPN, CDR2 SVGIG (reference sequence). CDR3 loop: CAWTRNGPLSTDTQYF. Written as DNA, the CDR3 is TGTGCCTGGACTCGGAACGGACCGCTTAGCACAGATACGCAGTATTTT.

The gene calls are TRBV9 and TRBJ2-1, with D tentatively TRBD2 (6 bases). This CDR3 region has 13 residues. Germline-derived CDR1 and CDR2 are SGDLS and YYNGEE. V gave up 4 bases and J gave up 5 bases, with 10 bases separating them. The CDR3 spells CASSTSGDNEQFF. The CDR3, as DNA: TGTGCCAGCAGCACATCGGGGGACAATGAGCAGTTCTTC.

This chain links TRBV19 with TRBJ2-7; no reliable D call. This CDR3 is built from 13 residues. Germline V gene data show CDR1 as LNHDA and CDR2 as SQIVND (reference sequence). With 0 bases removed from V and 2 bases from J, the gap between germline ends came to 5 bases. The DNA of the CDR3 is TGTGCCAGTAGTATAGATCTAGCCTACGAGCAGTACTTC. Translation: CASSIDLAYEQYF.

CDR3 residues: CASSLDWNEQFF. The CDR3 DNA reads TGTGCCAGCAGCTTAGACTGGAATGAGCAGTTCTTC. The chain combines TRBV5-4 with TRBJ2-1; the D is unclear. Trimming removed 2 bases at V and 7 bases at J, with 7 bases between. The CDR3 sequence is 12 residues long. The germline V gene encodes CDR1 SGHNT and CDR2 YYREEE (reference sequence).

The chain combines TRBV6-5 with TRBJ2-7, with 10 bases fitting TRBD1. In germline, CDR1 is MNHEY, CDR2 SVGAGI. The V segment lost 4 bases and the J segment 0 bases; nucleotides outside the gene matches: 6. The CDR3 sequence is 16 residues long. In DNA form, the CDR3 reads TGTGCCAGCAGTTCGACCGGGACAGGGGCCTCCTACGAGCAGTACTTC. It yields the protein CASSSTGTGASYEQYF.

This clone was seen a single time. This chain uses TRBV15 with TRBJ2-2, with a tentative D call TRBD2 (6 bases). The germline V and J ends were trimmed by 8 bases and 0 bases, with 13 bases remaining between them. Germline values: CDR1 LNHNV, CDR2 YYDKDF (reference sequence). The CDR3 runs 15 residues. The chain's CDR3 is CATPWVAANTGELFF. The DNA for the CDR3 is TGTGCCACCCCCTGGGTAGCGGCGAACACCGGGGAGCTGTTTTTT.

J is TRBJ2-1 and V is TRBV6-5; TRBD1 matches at 9 bases. Germline CDR1 is MNHEY and CDR2 is SVGAGI. CDR3 length: 15 amino acids. V was pared by 6 bases and J by 4 bases, with 7 bases of the junction left unmatched. The CDR3 bases are TGTGCCAGCAGGCTCGGGACAGGGTTGTACAATGAGCAGTTCTTC. Translation gives CASRLGTGLYNEQFF.

This chain links TRBV13 with TRBJ2-1; D remains unclear. The ends were cut back, 7 bases at V and 6 bases at J, with 25 bases in the middle. Germline loops: CDR1 PRHDT, CDR2 FYEKMQ (reference sequence). CDR3 length: 17 residues. CDR3 sequence reads: CASTSTRTRPYGNEQFF. CDR3 in DNA: TGTGCCAGCACCTCCACCCGCACCCGGCCCTATGGCAATGAGCAGTTCTTC. Full variable domain (missing parts from reference TRBV13 and TRBJ2-1): AAGVIQSPRHLIKEKRETATLKCYPIPRHDTVYWYQQGPGQDPQFLISFYEKMQSDKGSIPDRFSAQQFSDYHSELNMSSLELGDSALYFCASTSTRTRPYGNEQFFGPGTRLTVL.

The genes are TRBV11-1 and TRBJ2-3, with D possibly TRBD2 on 7 matching bases. CDR3 length: 15 amino acids. Germline V lookup: CDR1 SGHAT, CDR2 FQDESV (reference sequence). Trimming cost V 0 bases and J 4 bases, with 11 bases left between them. The CDR3 is CASSLAGGAADTQYF. The CDR3, as DNA: TGTGCCAGCAGCTTAGCGGGGGGGGCCGCAGATACGCAGTATTTT.

This chain joins TRBV27 and TRBJ1-1; D call uncertain. V was trimmed by 5 bases and J by 0 bases, leaving 10 bases between them. Germline V gene data show CDR1 as MNHEY and CDR2 as SMNVEV (reference sequence). The CDR3 has 14 residues. The CDR3 region is CASSPNRLNTEAFF. The CDR3 coding sequence is TGTGCCAGCAGTCCAAATAGGTTGAACACTGAAGCTTTCTTT.

This clone was seen a single time. The chain combines TRBV6-2 or TRBV6-3 with TRBJ2-5; D remains ambiguous. Germline lookup yields CDR1 MNHEY and CDR2 SVGEGT. V was cut by 6 bases and J by 2 bases, with 22 bases left in between. The CDR3 contains 17 residues. The CDR3 is CASSLALRQPEQETQYF. The DNA for the CDR3 is TGTGCCAGCAGCCTGGCGCTGAGACAACCCGAACAAGAGACCCAGTACTTC.

V gene TRBV5-1 combines with J gene TRBJ1-2, with 7 bases fitting TRBD1. CDR3 length: 13 residues. V was pared by 3 bases and J by 14 bases, with 13 bases of the junction left unmatched. Germline CDR1 SGHRS, CDR2 YFSETQ. The CDR3 sequence is CASSSGTVMARTF. In nucleotides, the CDR3 is TGCGCCAGCAGCTCCGGGACAGTGATGGCTAGGACCTTC.

The chain recombines TRBV3-1 (or the pseudogene TRBV3-2) with TRBJ1-1; possibly TRBD1 for D (6 bases). The germline gives CDR1 LGHDT, CDR2 YNNKEL (reference sequence). V lost 7 bases and J lost 4, with 13 bases in between. The CDR3 has 13 amino acids. The CDR3 loop is CASTREGGTEAFF. The CDR3 DNA is TGTGCCAGCACCCGAGAGGGGGGCACTGAAGCTTTCTTT.

The chain joins TRBV5-1 to TRBJ1-2; 8 nucleotides match TRBD1. Germline lookup yields CDR1 SGHRS and CDR2 YFSETQ. The CDR3 contains 14 residues. The ends lost 4 bases at V and 3 bases at J; junction bases unmatched: 5. CDR3: CASSGIQGDYGYTF. In nucleotides, the CDR3 is TGCGCCAGCAGCGGAATACAGGGGGACTATGGCTACACCTTC.

The chain has TRBV19 and TRBJ1-3; 7 bases match TRBD1. The CDR3 sequence is 15 residues long. Trimming at V came to 6 bases and at J to 0 bases, leaving 5 bases not matched to a gene. The germline CDR1 and CDR2 sequences are LNHDA and SQIVND (reference sequence). CDR3 bases: TGTGCCAGTAGCCCCGGGACAGCCTCTGGAAACACCATATATTTT. Translated: CASSPGTASGNTIYF.

The V call is TRBV9, the J call TRBJ2-3, with TRBD1 matching 7 bases. Trimming at V came to 4 bases and at J to 7 bases, leaving 6 bases not matched to a gene. The V gene's germline CDR1 is SGDLS and CDR2 YYNGEE. The CDR3 runs to 13 residues. The CDR3 sequence is CASSFGQANTQYF. Written as DNA, the CDR3 is TGTGCCAGCAGCTTCGGACAGGCTAATACGCAGTATTTT.